This T cell receptor beta chain comes out of a study of shared clonotypes between healthy human individuals. The V and J ends lost 2 bases and 3 bases respectively, with 9 bases between them. Germline CDR1 and CDR2: SGHNT and YYREEE (reference sequence). This CDR3 has 14 amino acids. The authors loaded around 190 ng DNA, approximately 30,000 T cell genomes, into sorted-subset replicate PCRs. TCRdb's copy holds only in-frame clones and misses some; the assay was immunoSEQ multiplex PCR. This table has some 1 million clones, about 75% appearing once. Study-wide results and caveats: At large depth, rarefaction still showed sorted-subset sequencing to be incomplete. Naive CD4 clonotypes overlapped across a few donors at around 4.7%. The researchers took only blood, and tissue repertoires probably look different.

Worth noting for this clone: Its antigen is not identified.

The chain joins TRBV5-4 to TRBJ1-5; weak D call: TRBD1 (5 bases). The TCR originated in a man between 18 and 29 years old in good health. Sequenced sample: memory CD4+ T cells sorted from blood. Subset given: CD45RA-negative fraction. The CDR3 sequence is CASSFQGTNQPQHF. DNA for the CDR3: TGTGCCAGCAGCTTCCAGGGTACCAATCAGCCCCAGCATTTT.